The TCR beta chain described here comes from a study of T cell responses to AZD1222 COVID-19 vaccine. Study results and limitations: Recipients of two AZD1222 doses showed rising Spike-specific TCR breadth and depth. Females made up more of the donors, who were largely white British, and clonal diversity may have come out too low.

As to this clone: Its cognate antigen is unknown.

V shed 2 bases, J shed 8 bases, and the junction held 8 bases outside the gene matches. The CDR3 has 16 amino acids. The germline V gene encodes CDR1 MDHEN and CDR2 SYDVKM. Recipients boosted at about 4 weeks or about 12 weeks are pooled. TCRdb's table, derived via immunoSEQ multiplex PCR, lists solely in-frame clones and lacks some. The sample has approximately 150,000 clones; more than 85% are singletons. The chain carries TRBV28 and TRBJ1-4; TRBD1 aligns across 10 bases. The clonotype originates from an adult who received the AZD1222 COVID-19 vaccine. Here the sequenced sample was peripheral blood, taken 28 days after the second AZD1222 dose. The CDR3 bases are TGTGCCAGCAGTTTAGCCCTGACAGGGGGCCGGGAAAAACTGTTTTTT. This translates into CASSLALTGGREKLFF.